Below, one T cell receptor beta chain is given with its context. This sample stems from a study of blood T cells in healthy people across ages. V was shortened by 1 base and J by 0 bases, with 9 bases between the two germline ends. The germline CDR1 and CDR2 sequences are SGHRS and YFSETQ. The CDR3 extends over 15 amino acids. Primers used in a second PCR of roughly 6 to 11 cycles were a sample-barcoded 5' primer and a J-beta primer mix. Tags on each cDNA molecule came from a template-switch adaptor with 12 random nucleotides. TCRdb redid the calling of the 5' RACE reads with MiXCR, one entry per CDR3 protein. This table has about 780,000 distinct CDR3 sequences, 46% appearing once.

The J gene is TRBJ2-3, the V gene TRBV5-1; D is uncertain. This receptor was taken from an elderly man in good health. Source material: blood. CDR3 amino acids: CASSLIQASTDTQYF. CDR3 nucleotide sequence: TGCGCCAGCAGCTTGATTCAGGCTAGCACAGATACGCAGTATTTT.